Shown below are 28 T cell receptor beta chains from a single sample sequenced in a study of T cells after yellow fever vaccination. TCRdb used MiXCR to reprocess the 5' RACE reads, holding one entry per CDR3 protein. The sample lists a few hundred thousand distinct CDR3 sequences, 13% seen once, with roughly 0.5% in the top ten. Sequenced here: CD4+ T cells sorted from PBMCs, sampled 45 days after the yellow fever booster vaccination. All receptors derive from a man aged 30 to 45 who received the YFV17D yellow fever vaccine.

This clonotype turned up a few times. The V gene is TRBV7-9, the J gene TRBJ2-1; the match to TRBD1 covers 9 bases. Unmatched junction bases numbered 5, after V lost 3 bases and J lost 5 bases. Germline V gives CDR1 SEHNR, CDR2 FQNEAQ (reference sequence). CDR3 length: 15 residues. The CDR3 is CASSLGTGLDNEQFF. CDR3 in DNA: TGTGCCAGCAGCTTGGGGACAGGGTTGGACAATGAGCAGTTCTTC. The full variable domain, rest sourced from reference TRBV7-9 and TRBJ2-1, is DTGVSQNPRHKITKRGQNVTFRCDPISEHNRLYWYRQTLGQGPEFLTYFQNEAQLEKSRLLSDRFSAERPKGSFSTLEIQRTEQGDSAMYLCASSLGTGLDNEQFFGPGTRLTVL.

This clonotype was seen a few times. V and J are TRBV5-1 and TRBJ2-2; TRBD2 agrees at 14 bases. CDR1 and CDR2 from the germline V gene are SGHRS and YFSETQ. This CDR3 is built from 18 residues. The J segment lost 6 bases and the V segment lost 4 bases, leaving 11 bases of the junction unmatched. DNA of the CDR3: TGCGCCAGCAGCCCCGTCGCGGGACTAGCGGGAGAGGCCGGGGAGCTGTTTTTT. Residues: CASSPVAGLAGEAGELFF.

This clonotype has at least ten counts. The CDR3 region has the DNA TGTGCCAGCAGCTCATCCCGACAGGTCTTCGAGCAGTACTTC. It is translated as CASSSSRQVFEQYF. The V call is TRBV7-9, the J call TRBJ2-7; weak D call: TRBD1 (6 bases). Trimming cost V 4 bases and J 6 bases, with 16 bases left between them. Per germline, CDR1 SEHNR and CDR2 FQNEAQ (reference sequence). The CDR3 has 14 amino acids.

This rearrangement joins TRBV2 to TRBJ2-5; no definite D call. The CDR3 covers 13 residues. The V end lost 1 base, the J end lost 2 bases, and 5 bases lay between the germline ends. The germline V gene encodes CDR1 SNHLY and CDR2 FYNNEI. CDR3 sequence (DNA): TGTGCCAGCAGTGAAGACACGCAAGAGACCCAGTACTTC. Its protein is CASSEDTQETQYF. Full variable domain (missing parts from reference TRBV2 and TRBJ2-5): EPEVTQTPSHQVTQMGQEVILRCVPISNHLYFYWYRQILGQKVEFLVSFYNNEISEKSEIFDDQFSVERPDGSNFTLKIRSTKLEDSAMYFCASSEDTQETQYFGPGTRLLVL.

Many counts were recorded for this clonotype. The CDR3 DNA follows: TGCAGCGTTCGACAGGGGGCCAACTCCTACAATGAGCAGTTCTTC. Protein product: CSVRQGANSYNEQFF. This chain uses TRBV29-1 with TRBJ2-1; 10 positions match TRBD1. J was trimmed by 0 bases and V by 5 bases; bases with no gene match: 4. The CDR3 runs 15 residues. Germline lookup yields CDR1 SQVTM and CDR2 ANQGSEA.

V gene TRBV24-1 combines with J gene TRBJ2-3; D possibly matches TRBD1 or TRBD2 (6 bases each). The V gene lost 2 bases and the J gene lost 2 bases, with 13 bases spanning the gap. The CDR3 has 16 residues. CDR1 and CDR2 from the germline V gene are KGHDR and SFDVKD. The CDR3 DNA is TGTGCCACCAGTGATTCTGGGGGCGGGAACACAGATACGCAGTATTTT. This codes for CATSDSGGGNTDTQYF.

The chain is built from TRBV9 and TRBJ1-5, with D possibly being TRBD1 (5 bases). Germline lookup yields CDR1 SGDLS and CDR2 YYNGEE. The CDR3 is 15 residues long. Trimming shortened V by 2 bases and J by 4 bases, and 13 bases separated the two germline ends. The CDR3 DNA follows: TGTGCCAGCAGCGTTGCAGGGATGGGGAATCAGCCCCAGCATTTT. This codes for CASSVAGMGNQPQHF.

This clonotype showed up many times. The chain carries TRBV20-1 and TRBJ2-1; 9 nucleotides line up with TRBD2. This CDR3 is 13 amino acids long. Looked up from germline, CDR1 is DFQATT and CDR2 is SNEGSKA (reference sequence). V dropped 6 bases and J dropped 8; count of bases not matched to a gene: 8. CDR3 loop: CSASPSGKDEQFF. CDR3 coding DNA: TGCAGTGCCTCCCCTAGCGGGAAGGATGAGCAGTTCTTC.

Only a few counts were recorded for this clonotype. The chain carries TRBV6-2 or TRBV6-3 and TRBJ2-5; TRBD2 aligns across 9 bases. The ends lost 0 bases at V and 5 bases at J; junction bases unmatched: 22. In germline, CDR1 is MNHEY, CDR2 SVGEGT. The CDR3 length is 21 residues. The CDR3 coding sequence is TGTGCCAGCAGTTACTCCCCGGGACTAGCACCAAGAGACCCAGCCGAGGAGACCCAGTACTTC. As protein: CASSYSPGLAPRDPAEETQYF.

This clonotype was counted a few times. The chain joins TRBV28 to TRBJ2-3; TRBD2 matches 12 bases. This CDR3 has 15 amino acids. Trimming at V came to 8 bases and at J to 5 bases, leaving 8 bases not matched to a gene. Germline V lookup: CDR1 MDHEN, CDR2 SYDVKM. The CDR3 loop reads CASWGASGREDTQYF. CDR3 nucleotide sequence: TGTGCCAGCTGGGGGGCTAGCGGGAGGGAAGATACGCAGTATTTT.

The rearrangement links TRBV7-2 to TRBJ1-1, with 8 bases that match TRBD1. Trimming took 1 base from V and 5 from J; bases not matched to a gene: 3. This CDR3 contains 14 residues. Per the germline V gene, CDR1 is SGHTA and CDR2 is FQGNSA. The CDR3 sequence: CASSLGTGKTEAFF. The CDR3 coding sequence is TGTGCCAGCAGCTTAGGGACAGGGAAGACTGAAGCTTTCTTT.

This clonotype showed up many times. V usage is TRBV29-1 and J usage is TRBJ2-3; D unresolved. Deletions cut 0 bases from V and 2 bases from J, with 6 bases between. Germline lookup yields CDR1 SQVTM and CDR2 ANQGSEA. The CDR3 loop spans 13 amino acids. CDR3 DNA: TGCAGCGTTGAAGACAGTCCCACAGATACGCAGTATTTT. It encodes CSVEDSPTDTQYF.

The sample holds a few counts of this clonotype. The chain has TRBV6-2 or TRBV6-3 and TRBJ2-7; weak D call: TRBD1 (5 bases). Per the germline V gene, CDR1 is MNHEY and CDR2 is SVGEGT. Trimming removed 6 bases from V and 2 bases from J, with 14 bases in between. The CDR3 has 14 residues. In nucleotides, the CDR3 is TGTGCCAGCAGCACCCTGGGGCCAGCCTACGAGCAGTACTTC. Translation gives CASSTLGPAYEQYF.

This CDR3 is CSVREVFTEAFF. CDR3 coding DNA: TGCAGTGTTAGGGAGGTTTTCACTGAAGCTTTCTTT. The gene calls are TRBV20-1 and TRBJ1-1; no definite D call. There are 12 residues in the CDR3. Between the trimmed V and J ends, which lost 7 bases and 4 bases, there was a span of 13 bases. Germline assignment: CDR1 DFQATT and CDR2 SNEGSKA (reference sequence).

J is TRBJ2-1 and V is TRBV5-4; 9 bases fit TRBD2. This CDR3 spans 19 amino acids. J gave up 0 bases and V 0 bases, and 10 bases lay outside the gene matches. In germline, CDR1 is SGHNT, CDR2 YYREEE (reference sequence). This CDR3 reads CASSLVLAGRPTSYNEQFF. For the CDR3, the DNA is TGTGCCAGCAGCTTGGTACTAGCGGGTCGACCCACCTCCTACAATGAGCAGTTCTTC. Complete variable domain (other parts from reference TRBV5-4 and TRBJ2-1): ETGVTQSPTHLIKTRGQQVTLRCSSQSGHNTVSWYQQALGQGPQFIFQYYREEENGRGNFPPRFSGLQFPNYSSELNVNALELDDSALYLCASSLVLAGRPTSYNEQFFGPGTRLTVL.

This clonotype has a count of ten or more. The rearrangement joins TRBV12-3 or TRBV12-4 to TRBJ2-2; TRBD2 agrees at 9 bases. This CDR3 is built from 16 residues. The junction had 7 bases not matched to a gene; V was cut back by 3 bases and J by 5 bases. The CDR3 here is CASSFVAGAGTGELFF. CDR3 DNA: TGTGCCAGCAGTTTTGTAGCGGGAGCGGGAACCGGGGAGCTGTTTTTT.

This clonotype was counted only a few times. The chain links TRBV11-2 to TRBJ1-4; D is perhaps TRBD1 (5 bases). The CDR3 totals 16 residues. V dropped 5 bases and J dropped 5 bases, with 18 bases sitting between them. Germline V gene sequence: CDR1 SGHAT, CDR2 FQNNGV. The CDR3 sequence is CASSPLGVLANEKLFF. DNA of the CDR3: TGTGCCAGCAGCCCCTTGGGGGTGTTGGCCAATGAAAAACTGTTTTTT.

This clonotype was found a few times. The chain joins TRBV20-1 to TRBJ2-1; 9 nucleotides align to TRBD2. Trimming cost V 0 bases and J 4 bases; bases outside gene matches: 10. This CDR3 is built from 17 residues. Per the germline V gene, CDR1 is DFQATT and CDR2 is SNEGSKA (reference sequence). The CDR3: CSAREYLTAGGYNEQFF. CDR3 bases: TGCAGTGCTAGAGAGTACTTAACAGCGGGAGGATACAATGAGCAGTTCTTC.

There are many counts of this clonotype. CDR3 in DNA: TGTGCCATCAGGGACAGTACCTCTGGAAACACCATATATTTT. Residues: CAIRDSTSGNTIYF. The chain recombines TRBV10-3 with TRBJ1-3, with D possibly TRBD1 on 6 matching bases. Germline CDR1 is ENHRY and CDR2 is SYGVKD. V lost 6 bases to trimming and J lost 0 bases, with 9 bases between them. This CDR3 is 14 amino acids long.

The chain links TRBV29-1 to TRBJ2-3; 8 bases match TRBD1. The germline V gene has CDR1 SQVTM and CDR2 ANQGSEA. This CDR3 spans 15 amino acids. Germline trimming cut 4 bases from V and 4 bases from J; bases unmatched to any gene: 10. The CDR3 is CSVAMGQALADTQYF. CDR3 DNA: TGCAGCGTTGCTATGGGACAGGCACTCGCAGATACGCAGTATTTT.

This clonotype was counted only a few times. This chain connects TRBV5-1 to TRBJ2-1; perhaps TRBD2 as D (6 bases). V dropped 4 bases and J dropped 4 bases, with 18 bases sitting between them. The CDR3 is 16 amino acids. The V gene's germline CDR1 is SGHRS and CDR2 YFSETQ. The CDR3 region is CASSKRLEGRYNEQFF. The DNA of the CDR3 is TGCGCCAGCAGCAAACGACTAGAAGGCCGATACAATGAGCAGTTCTTC.

This clonotype was counted a few times. V and J are TRBV20-1 and TRBJ2-3; D call uncertain. This CDR3 spans 13 amino acids. Germline assignment: CDR1 DFQATT and CDR2 SNEGSKA (reference sequence). Trimming took 4 bases from V and 1 from J, leaving 9 bases between them. CDR3 DNA sequence: TGCAGTGCTAATAGAGTCCGCACAGATACGCAGTATTTT. Its translation: CSANRVRTDTQYF.

The chain uses TRBV5-1 and TRBJ2-1; 7 bases match TRBD2. Trimming took 3 bases from V and 4 from J; bases not matched to a gene: 7. CDR1 and CDR2 (germline): SGHRS, YFSETQ. The CDR3 is 15 residues long. The DNA of the CDR3 is TGCGCCAGCAGCTCTGGGACTATCGGGTACAATGAGCAGTTCTTC. Translation gives CASSSGTIGYNEQFF.

This clonotype appeared a few times. The V call is TRBV20-1, the J call TRBJ2-5; TRBD2 agrees at 11 bases. Trimming removed 2 bases from V and 5 bases from J; junction bases left unmatched: 7. Germline V CDR1 and CDR2: DFQATT, SNEGSKA (reference sequence). CDR3 length: 15 residues. This chain's CDR3 is CSARLASGRPETQYF. DNA of the CDR3: TGCAGTGCTAGATTGGCTAGCGGGAGGCCGGAGACCCAGTACTTC.

V gene TRBV4-3 combines with J gene TRBJ2-1; D uncertain. Per the germline V gene, CDR1 is LGHNA and CDR2 is YSLEER. The CDR3 has 17 amino acids. The V end was cut by 0 bases, the J end by 7 bases, with 19 bases between. CDR3 sequence (DNA): TGCGCCAGCAGCCAAGATCCTTTGAATCTGTTTGGGAATGAGCAGTTCTTC. Translation gives CASSQDPLNLFGNEQFF.

This clonotype was found a few times. This chain connects TRBV7-8 to TRBJ1-5; D gene unclear. From germline, CDR1 is SGHVS and CDR2 FQNEAQ. The CDR3 is 13 amino acids. V was cut by 2 bases and J by 6 bases, with 8 bases left in between. The CDR3 DNA sequence: TGTGCCAGCAGCTTAATCGATAGTCAGCCCCAGCATTTT. Translating it yields CASSLIDSQPQHF.

V gene TRBV5-1 combines with J gene TRBJ2-1, with 8 nucleotides matching TRBD2. Germline values: CDR1 SGHRS, CDR2 YFSETQ. This CDR3 has 14 residues. V shed 7 bases, J shed 8 bases, and the junction held 11 bases outside the gene matches. The DNA of the CDR3 is TGCGCCAGCGATCGGGGGGGGGGTAGGTATGAGCAGTTCTTC. Its protein is CASDRGGGRYEQFF.

The sample holds a few counts of this clonotype. The rearrangement joins TRBV6-1 to TRBJ1-6, with a possible D match to TRBD1 (5 bases). In germline, CDR1 is MNHNS, CDR2 SASEGT. Deletions cut 4 bases from V and 7 bases from J, with 14 bases between. CDR3 length: 15 amino acids. CDR3 protein: CASSARTPFNSPLHF. In DNA, the CDR3 is TGTGCCAGCAGTGCCCGGACACCCTTCAATTCACCCCTCCACTTT.